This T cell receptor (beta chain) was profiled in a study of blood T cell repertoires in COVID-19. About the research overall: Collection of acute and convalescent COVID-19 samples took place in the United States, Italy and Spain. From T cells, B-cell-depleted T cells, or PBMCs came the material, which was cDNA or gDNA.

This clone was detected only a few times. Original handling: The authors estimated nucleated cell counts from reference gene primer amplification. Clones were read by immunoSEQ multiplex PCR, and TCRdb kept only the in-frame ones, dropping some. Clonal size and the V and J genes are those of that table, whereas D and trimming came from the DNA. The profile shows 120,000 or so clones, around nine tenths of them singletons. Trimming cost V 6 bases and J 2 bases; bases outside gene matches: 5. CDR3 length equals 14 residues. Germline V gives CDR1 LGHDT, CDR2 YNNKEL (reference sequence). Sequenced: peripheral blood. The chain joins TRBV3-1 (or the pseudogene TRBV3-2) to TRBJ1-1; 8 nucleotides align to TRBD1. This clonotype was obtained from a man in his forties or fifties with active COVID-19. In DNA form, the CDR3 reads TGTGCCAGCAGTCCGACAGGGGAAAACACTGAAGCTTTCTTT. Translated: CASSPTGENTEAFF.